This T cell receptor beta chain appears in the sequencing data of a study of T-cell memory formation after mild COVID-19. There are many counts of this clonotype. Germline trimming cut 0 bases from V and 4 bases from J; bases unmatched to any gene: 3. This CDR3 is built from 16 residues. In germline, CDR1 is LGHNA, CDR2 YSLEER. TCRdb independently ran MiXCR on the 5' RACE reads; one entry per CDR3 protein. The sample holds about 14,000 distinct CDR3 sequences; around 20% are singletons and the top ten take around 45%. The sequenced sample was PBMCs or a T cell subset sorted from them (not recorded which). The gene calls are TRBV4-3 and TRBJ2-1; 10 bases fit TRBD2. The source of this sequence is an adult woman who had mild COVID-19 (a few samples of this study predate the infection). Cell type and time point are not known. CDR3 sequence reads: CASSQDRAGGYNEQFF. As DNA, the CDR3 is TGCGCCAGCAGCCAAGATAGAGCGGGAGGGTACAATGAGCAGTTCTTC.